The 26 T cell receptor beta chains in this list originate from one sample, sequenced in a study of blood T cell repertoires in COVID-19 (dated by TCRdb to the early 2020s). The library was obtained by the immunoSEQ multiplex PCR assay. Not all clones reach the TCRdb copy of this immuneACCESS table, which keeps in-frame sequences only. Checked studies attribute under half of the gap to unresolved V genes and leave the rest unexplained. For this sample there are 180,000 or so clones; 85% appear just once. The ten largest clones add up to approximately 8.9% of the sample. The sequenced sample was peripheral blood. Receptor source: an older woman with acute or convalescent COVID-19.

This rearrangement joins TRBV28 to TRBJ1-2; D might be TRBD1 (6 bases). The CDR3 is 13 residues long. V gave up 3 bases and J gave up 4 bases, with 9 bases separating them. Germline CDR1 and CDR2: MDHEN and SYDVKM. CDR3 residues: CASSLGTSYGYTF. CDR3 bases: TGTGCCAGCAGTTTGGGGACATCCTATGGCTACACCTTC.

This clone was observed a few times. V gene TRBV27 combines with J gene TRBJ2-1; D is unresolved. V was cut by 0 bases and J by 7 bases, with 16 bases left in between. Per germline, CDR1 MNHEY and CDR2 SMNVEV (reference sequence). The CDR3 loop spans 16 amino acids. The CDR3 DNA is TGTGCCAGCAGTTTATCAGCCTCCCCCGCGAATAATGAGCAGTTCTTC. Translating gives CASSLSASPANNEQFF.

This clone was found once. The rearrangement joins TRBV20-1 to TRBJ2-7; D may be TRBD1 (5 bases). V gave up 3 bases and J gave up 1 base, with 19 bases separating them. This CDR3 spans 16 amino acids. CDR1 DFQATT and CDR2 SNEGSKA come from the germline V gene (reference sequence). Here the CDR3 reads CSASVPQSAGSYEQYF. DNA for the CDR3: TGCAGTGCTAGTGTCCCCCAATCAGCAGGGTCCTACGAGCAGTACTTC.

CDR3: CASSYGQGFRTDTQYF. CDR3 coding DNA: TGCGCCAGCAGCTACGGACAGGGCTTTCGCACAGATACGCAGTATTTT. The J gene is TRBJ2-3, the V gene TRBV5-1, with 8 bases matching TRBD1. The CDR3 is 16 amino acids. The junction had 7 bases not matched to a gene; V was cut back by 3 bases and J by 1 base. Per the germline V gene, CDR1 is SGHRS and CDR2 is YFSETQ. Based on the CDR3 plus reference TRBV5-1 and TRBJ2-3, the full variable domain is KAGVTQTPRYLIKTRGQQVTLSCSPISGHRSVSWYQQTPGQGLQFLFEYFSETQRNKGNFPGRFSGRQFSNSRSEMNVSTLELGDSALYLCASSYGQGFRTDTQYFGPGTRLTVL.

This rearrangement joins TRBV4-2 to TRBJ1-2, with TRBD1 identical over 7 bases. The CDR3 has 16 residues. Germline V CDR1 and CDR2: LGHNA, YNFKEQ. Trimming cost V 3 bases and J 5 bases; bases outside gene matches: 12. The CDR3 sequence is CASSQDQLTGKYGYTF. In nucleotides, the CDR3 is TGTGCCAGCAGCCAGGACCAACTGACAGGGAAATATGGCTACACCTTC.

The gene calls are TRBV5-1 and TRBJ2-7, with 8 bases aligning to TRBD2. The junction had 7 bases not matched to a gene; V was cut back by 0 bases and J by 5 bases. The CDR3 sequence is 15 residues long. The germline CDR1 and CDR2 sequences are SGHRS and YFSETQ. The chain's CDR3 is CASSLGPGLVNEQYF. The CDR3 bases are TGCGCCAGCAGCTTGGGACCGGGACTAGTAAACGAGCAGTACTTC.

The chain recombines TRBV20-1 with TRBJ1-1; D unresolved. In germline, CDR1 is DFQATT, CDR2 SNEGSKA (reference sequence). V lost 3 bases and J lost 8, with 13 bases in between. CDR3 size: 12 residues. The CDR3 loop reads CSASSGGEEAFF. CDR3 sequence (DNA): TGCAGTGCTAGTTCTGGTGGGGAGGAAGCTTTCTTT.

The chain couples TRBV5-1 to TRBJ1-1, with TRBD1 identical over 7 bases. Germline CDR1 SGHRS, CDR2 YFSETQ. V was pared by 1 base and J by 0 bases, with 6 bases of the junction left unmatched. The CDR3 totals 16 residues. The chain's CDR3 is CASSLLPGQMNTEAFF. The CDR3 DNA is TGCGCCAGCAGCTTGCTACCGGGACAGATGAACACTGAAGCTTTCTTT.

V is TRBV25-1 and J is TRBJ1-1; the D gene is possibly TRBD1 (5 bases). Germline V gene sequence: CDR1 MGHDK, CDR2 SYGVNS. Trimming left V 6 bases short and J 1 base short, with 18 bases between. This CDR3 contains 16 residues. CDR3: CASRVGGTGWNTEAFF. The CDR3 DNA reads as TGTGCCAGCAGAGTGGGGGGAACAGGCTGGAACACTGAAGCTTTCTTT.

The chain carries TRBV5-1 and TRBJ1-2; tentative D call: TRBD1 (6 bases). This CDR3 contains 14 residues. Trimming took 4 bases from V and 6 from J, leaving 16 bases between them. Germline V gives CDR1 SGHRS, CDR2 YFSETQ. The CDR3: CASSAQGRNDGYTF. The DNA for the CDR3 is TGCGCCAGCAGCGCCCAGGGGCGGAACGATGGCTACACCTTC.

The V and J genes are TRBV18 and TRBJ1-2; tentatively, D is TRBD1 (5 bases). Germline assignment: CDR1 KGHSH and CDR2 LQKENI. Trimming pared 2 bases from V and 4 bases from J, leaving 8 bases between. The CDR3 length is 13 residues. The DNA of the CDR3 is TGTGCCAGCTCACCATTGGGACTCTATGGCTACACCTTC. Amino acid sequence: CASSPLGLYGYTF.

The chain joins TRBV5-5 to TRBJ2-7; D possibly corresponds to TRBD2 (5 bases). CDR1 is SGHKS, CDR2 YYEKEE, per germline (reference sequence). The CDR3 is 15 amino acids. V lost 5 bases and J lost 0, with 15 bases in between. The CDR3 nucleotides read TGTGCCAGCAGTCGTTCCGGGGAGAGCTCCTACGAGCAGTACGTC. It specifies CASSRSGESSYEQYV.

The gene calls are TRBV18 and TRBJ1-2; TRBD1 matches at 8 bases. In germline, CDR1 is KGHSH, CDR2 LQKENI. This CDR3 is built from 15 residues. The ends lost 3 bases at V and 5 bases at J; junction bases unmatched: 8. CDR3 bases: TGTGCCAGCTCACCCACGGGACAGGAGATGTATGGCTACACCTTC. It translates to CASSPTGQEMYGYTF.

In nucleotides, the CDR3 is TGTGCCAGCAGCTTAGCTGGCGGAGACTCTGGAAACACCATATATTTT. Translating gives CASSLAGGDSGNTIYF. The V call is TRBV7-8, the J call TRBJ1-3; no reliable D call. Deletions cut 0 bases from V and 0 bases from J, with 9 bases between. Germline V lookup: CDR1 SGHVS, CDR2 FQNEAQ. The CDR3 runs to 16 residues.

V gene TRBV6-5 combines with J gene TRBJ1-1; D is uncertain. Germline V CDR1 and CDR2: MNHEY, SVGAGI. The V end lost 6 bases, the J end lost 0 bases, and 8 bases lay between the germline ends. This CDR3 comprises 13 residues. The CDR3 nucleotides read TGTGCCAGCAGGGGCAGCATGAACACTGAAGCTTTCTTT. Its protein product is CASRGSMNTEAFF.

This clone has only a few counts. V gene TRBV11-2 combines with J gene TRBJ1-5, with TRBD1 identical over 7 bases. This CDR3 has 14 amino acids. V shed 5 bases, J shed 6 bases, and the junction held 7 bases outside the gene matches. The germline CDR1 and CDR2 sequences are SGHAT and FQNNGV. The CDR3 sequence is CASSITGVGQPQHF. For the CDR3, the DNA is TGTGCCAGCAGCATCACAGGGGTAGGTCAGCCCCAGCATTTT.

The chain is built from TRBV19 and TRBJ1-4; D unclear. The CDR3 contains 14 residues. V was clipped by 3 bases and J by 7 bases, with 12 bases between them. Germline V CDR1 and CDR2: LNHDA, SQIVND (reference sequence). Here the CDR3 reads CASSMRVGIEKLFF. CDR3 bases: TGTGCCAGTAGTATGCGGGTAGGGATTGAAAAACTGTTTTTT.

V and J are TRBV25-1 and TRBJ1-1, with D unclear. The CDR3 contains 15 residues. Germline V gene sequence: CDR1 MGHDK, CDR2 SYGVNS. V lost 6 bases and J 7 bases, leaving 21 bases between the germline ends. The CDR3 bases are TGTGCCAGCAGGGGGTTCGGCCCCCGGGGTGGTGAAGCTTTCTTT. Residues: CASRGFGPRGGEAFF.

This clone occurred a few times. J is TRBJ1-2 and V is TRBV24-1; weak D call: TRBD1 (6 bases). CDR1 KGHDR and CDR2 SFDVKD come from the germline V gene. The CDR3 sequence is 12 residues long. Trimming left V 7 bases short and J 3 bases short, with 8 bases between. CDR3 loop: CATSHRDYGYTF. In DNA, the CDR3 is TGTGCCACCAGCCACAGGGACTATGGCTACACCTTC.

Ten or more counts support this clone. The V call is TRBV19, the J call TRBJ1-5; 7 nucleotides agree with TRBD1. Unmatched junction bases numbered 9, after V lost 4 bases and J lost 3 bases. CDR1 and CDR2 from the germline V gene are LNHDA and SQIVND (reference sequence). This CDR3 is built from 16 residues. The CDR3 sequence is CASSTFDRATNQPQHF. CDR3 coding DNA: TGTGCCAGTAGTACCTTCGACAGGGCCACCAATCAGCCCCAGCATTTT.

This clone came up a few times. The J gene is TRBJ2-7, the V gene TRBV27, with TRBD2 matching 7 bases. This CDR3 region has 15 residues. CDR1 MNHEY and CDR2 SMNVEV come from the germline V gene (reference sequence). V lost 5 bases, J lost 0 bases, and 7 bases stayed unmatched. The CDR3 loop reads CASSPLSSGSYEQYV. For the CDR3, the DNA is TGTGCCAGCAGTCCCTTATCTAGCGGCTCCTACGAGCAGTACGTC.

J is TRBJ1-1 and V is TRBV28; D is perhaps TRBD1 (6 bases). The length of the CDR3 is 14 residues. V gave up 10 bases and J gave up 7 bases, with 22 bases separating them. Per germline, CDR1 MDHEN and CDR2 SYDVKM. The CDR3 region is CATYQGLPRGEAFF. DNA of the CDR3: TGTGCCACCTACCAGGGGCTGCCTCGGGGTGAAGCTTTCTTT.

The V gene is TRBV6-1, the J gene TRBJ2-7; D is perhaps TRBD1 (5 bases). Germline V gene data show CDR1 as MNHNS and CDR2 as SASEGT. CDR3 length: 12 amino acids. Between the trimmed V and J ends, which lost 6 bases and 7 bases, there was a span of 13 bases. CDR3 residues: CASSHGQGEQYV. The CDR3 DNA sequence: TGTGCCAGCAGCCACGGGCAGGGAGAGCAGTACGTC.

The chain links TRBV28 to TRBJ1-1, with 7 bases lining up with TRBD1. This CDR3 is 18 amino acids long. With V trimmed by 3 bases and J by 1 base, 14 bases remained unmatched. Germline V gene lookup returns CDR1 MDHEN and CDR2 SYDVKM. This chain's CDR3 is CASSFLAGQDISNTEAFF. For the CDR3, the DNA is TGTGCCAGCAGTTTCCTGGCCGGACAGGATATTTCGAACACTGAAGCTTTCTTT.

Only one count was recorded for this clone. For the CDR3, the DNA is TGTGCCAGCTCCCCTTGGGAGGGCACTGAAGCTTTCTTT. This codes for CASSPWEGTEAFF. V and J are TRBV7-3 and TRBJ1-1, with D unclear. The length of the CDR3 is 13 residues. Germline CDR1 and CDR2: SGHTA and FQGTGA. Trimming took off 8 bases at V and 4 bases at J, with 14 bases between the two ends.

This chain connects TRBV20-1 to TRBJ2-5; D is ambiguous. This CDR3 is built from 11 residues. Germline V gives CDR1 DFQATT, CDR2 SNEGSKA (reference sequence). Trimming left V 1 base short and J 5 bases short, with 5 bases between. CDR3 amino acids: CSARAYETQYF. The CDR3 bases are TGCAGTGCTAGAGCGTATGAGACCCAGTACTTC.